A single sample gave rise to the 20 T cell receptor beta chains below, sequenced in a study of technical replicates of blood from several donors. Some clones are missing from TCRdb's copy, which holds only in-frame ones; the method was immunoSEQ multiplex PCR. The sample carries fewer than 90,000 clones, approximately 94% recorded once. The sample taken for sequencing was T cells isolated from PBMCs. The receptors here all came from a human donor in good health.

The V gene is TRBV27, the J gene TRBJ2-3; D possibly corresponds to TRBD2 (6 bases). The V end was cut by 5 bases, the J end by 1 base, with 13 bases between. Germline V CDR1 and CDR2: MNHEY, SMNVEV (reference sequence). This CDR3 is 15 amino acids long. This CDR3 is CASSPRTKGTDTQYF. The CDR3 DNA sequence: TGTGCCAGCAGTCCGAGGACTAAGGGCACAGATACGCAGTATTTT.

The chain is built from TRBV7-6 and TRBJ1-4; D call uncertain. CDR3 size: 17 residues. Trimming pared 4 bases from V and 0 bases from J, leaving 15 bases between. CDR1 and CDR2 (germline): SGHVS, FNYEAQ. The CDR3 sequence is CASSSPGKKATNEKLFF. As DNA, the CDR3 is TGTGCCAGCAGCTCACCGGGGAAGAAGGCAACTAATGAAAAACTGTTTTTT.

This clone is a singleton in its sample. The chain recombines TRBV28 with TRBJ2-7; 7 bases are a match to TRBD2. From germline, CDR1 is MDHEN and CDR2 SYDVKM. The V and J ends lost 5 bases and 3 bases, in that order; junction bases with no gene match: 1. The CDR3 consists of 12 residues. DNA for the CDR3: TGTGCCAGCAGTCGGGGGGTCTACGAGCAGTACTTC. As protein: CASSRGVYEQYF.

The CDR3 DNA sequence: TGTGCCAGCAGTGTTTCCCGGAGCCACGAGCAGTACTTC. Translated: CASSVSRSHEQYF. The V call is TRBV6-1, the J call TRBJ2-7; D is undetermined. This CDR3 is 13 amino acids long. V dropped 4 bases and J dropped 5 bases, with 12 bases sitting between them. Germline V lookup: CDR1 MNHNS, CDR2 SASEGT.

This rearrangement joins TRBV4-1 to TRBJ2-1, with 8 positions matching TRBD2. The CDR3 is 14 amino acids. Losses at the gene ends were 4 bases for V and 3 bases for J; bases not matched to a gene: 2. Germline values: CDR1 MGHRA, CDR2 YSYEKL. The CDR3 DNA reads TGCGCCAGCAGCCCGCGGGGGGACTACAATGAGCAGTTCTTC. Translation gives CASSPRGDYNEQFF.

A single count supports this clone. This chain connects TRBV9 to TRBJ2-7, with no clear D. The CDR3 runs 15 residues. The ends were cut back, 0 bases at V and 2 bases at J, with 12 bases in the middle. CDR1 and CDR2 (germline): SGDLS, YYNGEE. The CDR3 spells CASSVETEPTYEQYF. CDR3 nucleotide sequence: TGTGCCAGCAGCGTAGAAACAGAACCCACCTACGAGCAGTACTTC.

The CDR3 sequence: CASSLRTETETQYF. The CDR3 bases are TGTGCCAGCAGCCTTAGGACAGAGACAGAGACCCAGTACTTC. The chain has TRBV11-2 and TRBJ2-5; a possible D gene is TRBD1 (6 bases). Germline CDR1 is SGHAT and CDR2 is FQNNGV. The CDR3 is 14 amino acids. With 5 bases removed from V and 4 bases from J, the gap between germline ends came to 14 bases.

This clone was detected only once. The gene calls are TRBV7-2 and TRBJ2-7; 10 bases are a match to TRBD2. The germline CDR1 and CDR2 sequences are SGHTA and FQGNSA. The length of the CDR3 is 15 residues. After removal of 5 bases from V and 1 base from J, the junction contained 5 bases not matched to a gene. The CDR3 DNA sequence: TGTGCCAGCAGCGAGACTAGCGGGCCATCCTACGAGCAGTACTTC. It is translated as CASSETSGPSYEQYF.

This chain uses TRBV25-1 with TRBJ2-3; TRBD1 agrees at 7 bases. Germline V gives CDR1 MGHDK, CDR2 SYGVNS. V was clipped by 6 bases and J by 2 bases; unmatched bases: 14. This CDR3 has 17 amino acids. CDR3 DNA sequence: TGTGCCAGCAGCATCTTCCACAGGGGCTCGTTCACAGATACGCAGTATTTT. Translation: CASSIFHRGSFTDTQYF.

This chain links TRBV6-5 with TRBJ2-5, with 9 bases matching TRBD1. The CDR3 consists of 14 residues. Per the germline V gene, CDR1 is MNHEY and CDR2 is SVGAGI. V gave up 5 bases and J gave up 3 bases; unmatched junction bases: 4. In nucleotides, the CDR3 is TGTGCCAGCAGTCCATGGACAGGGGAAGAGACCCAGTACTTC. Amino acids: CASSPWTGEETQYF.

J is TRBJ2-2 and V is TRBV6-1, with TRBD2 matching 7 bases. The CDR3 runs 13 residues. The germline CDR1 and CDR2 sequences are MNHNS and SASEGT. J gave up 7 bases and V 5 bases, and 4 bases lay outside the gene matches. This CDR3 is CASSLWGGGELFF. As DNA, the CDR3 is TGTGCCAGCAGTCTCTGGGGGGGCGGGGAGCTGTTTTTT.

This chain links TRBV28 with TRBJ1-2; D is uncertain. Germline values: CDR1 MDHEN, CDR2 SYDVKM. The CDR3 runs 15 residues. V was clipped by 2 bases and J by 0 bases, with 10 bases between them. The CDR3 region is CASSLGGPPNYGYTF. In nucleotides, the CDR3 is TGTGCCAGCAGTTTAGGTGGGCCCCCTAACTATGGCTACACCTTC.

The rearrangement links TRBV7-9 to TRBJ1-2; 7 nucleotides agree with TRBD1. The germline CDR1 and CDR2 sequences are SEHNR and FQNEAQ (reference sequence). Trimming removed 3 bases from V and 3 bases from J; junction bases left unmatched: 7. This CDR3 spans 15 amino acids. CDR3 coding DNA: TGTGCCAGCAGCTTGGGGCGACAGGGTGACTATGGCTACACCTTC. Amino acid sequence: CASSLGRQGDYGYTF.

V and J are TRBV6-1 and TRBJ2-2, with D tentatively TRBD1 (7 bases). Germline CDR1 MNHNS, CDR2 SASEGT. This CDR3 has 13 amino acids. V was trimmed by 5 bases and J by 6 bases, leaving 10 bases between them. This chain's CDR3 is CASSSRGAGELFF. CDR3 coding DNA: TGTGCCAGCAGTTCCAGGGGGGCCGGGGAGCTGTTTTTT.

The CDR3 region is CASSEDRTKSYNEQFF. CDR3 DNA sequence: TGTGCCAGCAGTGAGGACAGGACCAAGTCCTACAATGAGCAGTTCTTC. This rearrangement joins TRBV6-1 to TRBJ2-1; 7 positions match TRBD1. Trimming took 3 bases from V and 1 from J; bases not matched to a gene: 6. Germline V gene lookup returns CDR1 MNHNS and CDR2 SASEGT. The CDR3 runs 16 residues.

The CDR3 DNA is TGTGCCAGCAGTGAACGTGGAGATTTTCGGGGACTAGCGGGTATTCAAGAGACCCAGTACTTC. Its protein is CASSERGDFRGLAGIQETQYF. The chain carries TRBV2 and TRBJ2-5; TRBD2 matches 12 bases. Germline CDR1 is SNHLY and CDR2 is FYNNEI. The CDR3 has 21 residues. Unmatched junction bases numbered 18, after V lost 2 bases and J lost 2 bases.

The chain couples TRBV30 to TRBJ2-3, with TRBD2 matching 7 bases. After removal of 0 bases from V and 3 bases from J, the junction contained 6 bases not matched to a gene. CDR1 and CDR2 (germline): GTSNPN, SVGIG (reference sequence). This CDR3 is 15 amino acids long. CDR3 loop: CAWSVLVGGTDTQYF. The CDR3 DNA follows: TGTGCCTGGAGTGTACTAGTCGGGGGGACAGATACGCAGTATTTT.

This clone came up a few times. The rearrangement joins TRBV6-5 to TRBJ2-5; 7 positions agree with TRBD1. The CDR3 totals 15 residues. CDR1 is MNHEY and CDR2 is SVGAGI in the germline V gene. V lost 7 bases, J lost 5 bases, and 13 bases stayed unmatched. CDR3 in amino acids: CASIPSRGSGETQYF. In nucleotides, the CDR3 is TGTGCCAGCATTCCCTCCAGGGGGTCAGGGGAGACCCAGTACTTC.

This chain joins TRBV11-2 and TRBJ2-5; D is unclear. Trimming stripped 4 bases from V and 5 bases from J, with 20 bases between. The germline CDR1 and CDR2 sequences are SGHAT and FQNNGV. This CDR3 spans 16 amino acids. CDR3 coding DNA: TGTGCCAGCAGCTCCTGGAGAATAGATTCGGAGGAGACCCAGTACTTC. Translating gives CASSSWRIDSEETQYF.

The chain employs TRBV5-4 and TRBJ2-7, with a possible D match to TRBD1 (5 bases). The germline gives CDR1 SGHNT, CDR2 YYREEE (reference sequence). Trimming pared 1 base from V and 1 base from J, leaving 6 bases between. The CDR3 is 13 amino acids. CDR3 sequence reads: CASSLTGSYEQYF. The DNA of the CDR3 is TGTGCCAGCAGCTTGACAGGATCCTACGAGCAGTACTTC.